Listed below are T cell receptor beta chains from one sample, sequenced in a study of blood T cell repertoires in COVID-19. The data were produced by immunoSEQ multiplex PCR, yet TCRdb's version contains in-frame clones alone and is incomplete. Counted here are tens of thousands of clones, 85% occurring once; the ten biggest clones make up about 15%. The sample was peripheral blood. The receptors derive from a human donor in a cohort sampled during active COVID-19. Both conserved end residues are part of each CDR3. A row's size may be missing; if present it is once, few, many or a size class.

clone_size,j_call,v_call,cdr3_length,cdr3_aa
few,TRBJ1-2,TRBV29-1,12,CSVDAGTYGYTF
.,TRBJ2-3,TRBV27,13,CASSFVATDTQYF
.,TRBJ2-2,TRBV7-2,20,CASSLASVGGRKANTGELFF
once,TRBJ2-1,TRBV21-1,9,CASGHEQFF
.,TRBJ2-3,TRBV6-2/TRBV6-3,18,CASSYSWASGGAMDTQYF
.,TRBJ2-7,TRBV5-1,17,CASSLAATWTGGYEQYF
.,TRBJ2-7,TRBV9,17,CASSVGGDRLNSYEQYF
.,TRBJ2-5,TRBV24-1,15,CATSDSHRGRETQYF
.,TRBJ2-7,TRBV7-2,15,CASRTRGGPSYEQYF
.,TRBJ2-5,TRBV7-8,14,CASSSRTGEETQYF
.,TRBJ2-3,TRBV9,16,CASTARTGLEGDTQYF
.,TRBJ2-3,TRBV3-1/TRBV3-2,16,CASSQGMVDSTDTQYF
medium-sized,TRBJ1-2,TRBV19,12,CASSIGTRGYTF
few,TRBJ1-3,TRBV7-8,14,CASSTGISGNTIYF
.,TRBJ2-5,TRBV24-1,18,CATSDPGTSGGDQETQYF
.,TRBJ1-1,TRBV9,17,CASSVVVHYSPNTEAFF
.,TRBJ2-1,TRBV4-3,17,CASSQDRSLAGGLEQFF
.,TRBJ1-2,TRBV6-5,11,CASSSRERYTF
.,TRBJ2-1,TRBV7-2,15,CASSLDWTSGAWGFF
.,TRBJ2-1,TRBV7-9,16,CASSLGSGGGVNEQFF
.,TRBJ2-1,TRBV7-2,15,CASSFKRGLSGEQFF
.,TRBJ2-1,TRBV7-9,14,CASSRRGGNNEQFF
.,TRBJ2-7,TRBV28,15,CASSSPTGGDHEQYF
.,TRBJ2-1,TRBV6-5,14,CAISLAGRRNEQFF